The 28 T cell receptor beta chains in this list originate from one sample, sequenced in a study of STAT5B mutations in CD4+ large granular lymphocyte leukemia. Profiled with immunoSEQ multiplex PCR; TCRdb holds only in-frame clones, not every one. Of 25,000 to 30,000 clones listed, under 80% are singletons. The sequenced sample was CD4+ T cells from blood buffy coats. Receptor source: a human donor in good health.

This clone was detected once. J is TRBJ2-1 and V is TRBV29-1; 10 bases map to TRBD1. Trimming took 6 bases from V and 7 from J; bases not matched to a gene: 12. This CDR3 comprises 15 residues. From germline, CDR1 is SQVTM and CDR2 ANQGSEA. For the CDR3, the DNA is TGCAGCGTGCTGGGTGGACAGGGGGTTAGGAATGAGCAGTTCTTC. Translated: CSVLGGQGVRNEQFF.

The chain links TRBV29-1 to TRBJ1-6; D is perhaps TRBD1 (5 bases). Germline assignment: CDR1 SQVTM and CDR2 ANQGSEA. The CDR3 loop spans 13 amino acids. The ends were cut back, 6 bases at V and 6 bases at J, with 12 bases in the middle. In DNA, the CDR3 is TGCAGCGTGGCCTCAGGGAGTAATTCACCCCTCCACTTT. Translation gives CSVASGSNSPLHF.

The rearrangement links TRBV6-6 to TRBJ2-7, with 11 bases aligning to TRBD1. The trim removed 5 bases at V and 4 bases at J, leaving 7 bases unmatched. The germline V gene encodes CDR1 MNHNY and CDR2 SVGAGI (reference sequence). CDR3 length equals 15 residues. The CDR3 region has the DNA TGTGCCAGCAGTAAAGGACAGGGGGCTATGTACGAGCAGTACTTC. Translating it yields CASSKGQGAMYEQYF.

The chain carries TRBV7-9 and TRBJ2-3, with D perhaps being TRBD1 or TRBD2 (5 bases each). The ends were cut back, 7 bases at V and 4 bases at J, with 18 bases in the middle. CDR1 is SEHNR, CDR2 FQNEAQ, per germline (reference sequence). The CDR3 totals 15 residues. The DNA of the CDR3 is TGTGCCAGCATTTACGGTGGGACCGCCGCAGATACGCAGTATTTT. It specifies CASIYGGTAADTQYF.

As DNA, the CDR3 is TGTGCCAGCAGCCCCCGGACAGGGGGCATCAACGAGCAGTACTTC. Translating it yields CASSPRTGGINEQYF. The V gene is TRBV7-9, the J gene TRBJ2-7, with 11 nucleotides matching TRBD1. Trimming took 5 bases from V and 5 from J; bases not matched to a gene: 8. Germline CDR1 and CDR2: SEHNR and FQNEAQ (reference sequence). The CDR3 is 15 residues long.

In its sample, this clone was seen once. The chain links TRBV6-5 to TRBJ1-2; 8 nucleotides match TRBD1. V shed 0 bases and J 2 bases; nucleotides not matched to a gene: 5. CDR3 length: 16 amino acids. CDR1 is MNHEY, CDR2 SVGAGI, per germline. The CDR3 here is CASSYSQGANNYGYTF. The CDR3 DNA reads TGTGCCAGCAGTTACTCCCAGGGGGCGAACAACTATGGCTACACCTTC.

The V and J genes are TRBV4-1 and TRBJ2-7; 10 nucleotides agree with TRBD1. Germline CDR1 and CDR2: MGHRA and YSYEKL. The CDR3 spans 17 residues. The V gene end was trimmed by 0 bases and the J gene end by 4 bases; junction bases not matched to a gene: 9. The CDR3 reads CASSQDFDGTGVYEQYF. In nucleotides, the CDR3 is TGCGCCAGCAGCCAAGATTTCGACGGGACAGGGGTGTACGAGCAGTACTTC.

V and J are TRBV7-8 and TRBJ1-4; a possible D gene is TRBD1 (5 bases). The germline V gene has CDR1 SGHVS and CDR2 FQNEAQ. The CDR3 loop spans 16 amino acids. V lost 5 bases and J lost 0, with 13 bases in between. CDR3 in DNA: TGTGCCAGCAGCCCCCTAGGGGTCGCAACTAATGAAAAACTGTTTTTT. It codes for CASSPLGVATNEKLFF.

This clone was counted a few times. The CDR3 is CASSRATGNNQPQHF. In DNA form, the CDR3 reads TGTGCCAGCTCAAGGGCAACAGGGAACAATCAGCCCCAGCATTTT. J is TRBJ1-5 and V is TRBV18; TRBD1 might be the D (6 bases). The CDR3 is made up of 15 amino acids. Trimming stripped 5 bases from V and 3 bases from J, with 14 bases between. Germline-derived CDR1 and CDR2 are KGHSH and LQKENI.

This clone appeared a few times. This sequence joins TRBV10-3 and TRBJ2-7; TRBD1 matches 9 bases. CDR3 length: 16 residues. The germline gives CDR1 ENHRY, CDR2 SYGVKD. J lost 4 bases, V lost 4 bases, and 11 bases had no gene match. The CDR3 protein is CAISVGTGTGKYEQYF. As DNA, the CDR3 is TGTGCCATCAGTGTAGGGACCGGGACAGGGAAGTACGAGCAGTACTTC.

Only one count was recorded for this clone. The CDR3 reads CSVGTPSGYNEQFF. CDR3 DNA sequence: TGCAGCGTTGGGACCCCATCGGGGTACAATGAGCAGTTCTTC. The chain links TRBV29-1 to TRBJ2-1; perhaps TRBD2 as D (5 bases). The CDR3 covers 14 residues. Germline CDR1 reads SQVTM; CDR2 reads ANQGSEA. Trimming removed 4 bases from V and 4 bases from J, with 14 bases in between.

This clone has more than one count but fewer than ten. V usage is TRBV29-1 and J usage is TRBJ2-7; the D is unclear. This CDR3 has 12 residues. CDR1 and CDR2 from the germline V gene are SQVTM and ANQGSEA. V was shortened by 4 bases and J by 3 bases, with 10 bases between the two germline ends. The CDR3 protein is CSVGPAVYEQYF. As DNA, the CDR3 is TGCAGCGTTGGCCCGGCGGTCTACGAGCAGTACTTC.

The CDR3 protein is CASSLAAGTGRINEQFF. In DNA, the CDR3 is TGTGCCAGCAGCTTAGCTGCCGGGACAGGGAGAATAAATGAGCAGTTCTTC. V is TRBV7-9 and J is TRBJ2-1; 9 bases are shared with TRBD1. The V gene's germline CDR1 is SEHNR and CDR2 FQNEAQ (reference sequence). J gave up 7 bases and V 0 bases, and 10 bases lay outside the gene matches. This CDR3 has 17 amino acids.

The chain joins TRBV29-1 to TRBJ2-5, with 9 bases identical to TRBD2. Germline V CDR1 and CDR2: SQVTM, ANQGSEA. This CDR3 has 17 residues. The V gene end was trimmed by 4 bases and the J gene end by 5 bases; junction bases not matched to a gene: 17. In nucleotides, the CDR3 is TGCAGCGTTGTTTTGCTAGCGGGGCCTATAGTAACGGAGACCCAGTACTTC. Amino acids: CSVVLLAGPIVTETQYF. Variable domain in full (rest from reference TRBV29-1 and TRBJ2-5): SAVISQKPSRDICQRGTSLTIQCQVDSQVTMMFWYRQQPGQSLTLIATANQGSEATYESGFVIDKFPISRPNLTFSTLTVSNMSPEDSSIYLCSVVLLAGPIVTETQYFGPGTRLLVL.

The chain has TRBV29-1 and TRBJ2-5, with D perhaps TRBD1 or TRBD2 (6 bases each). Germline V gene sequence: CDR1 SQVTM, CDR2 ANQGSEA. V was shortened by 8 bases and J by 4 bases, with 20 bases between the two germline ends. The CDR3 spans 14 residues. The CDR3: CSTVGKGGGETQYF. The CDR3 DNA reads as TGCAGCACGGTCGGAAAGGGGGGAGGAGAGACCCAGTACTTC.

This clone was counted a few times. V usage is TRBV6-1 and J usage is TRBJ1-5; D unresolved. CDR1 MNHNS and CDR2 SASEGT come from the germline V gene. The CDR3 consists of 14 residues. Trimming took off 9 bases at V and 1 base at J, with 13 bases between the two ends. CDR3 residues: CASQIGVSNQPQHF. For the CDR3, the DNA is TGTGCCAGTCAGATAGGAGTGAGCAATCAGCCCCAGCATTTT.

The count of this clone is one. This chain joins TRBV27 and TRBJ2-2; tentatively, D is TRBD1 (6 bases). Trimming cost V 4 bases and J 4 bases, with 16 bases left between them. Germline values: CDR1 MNHEY, CDR2 SMNVEV (reference sequence). This CDR3 region has 16 residues. CDR3 residues: CASSSRPQGTTGELFF. The CDR3, as DNA: TGTGCCAGCAGTTCCCGACCACAGGGAACCACCGGGGAGCTGTTTTTT.

This clone was seen a handful of times. The V and J genes are TRBV30 and TRBJ1-6; D possibly corresponds to TRBD1 (6 bases). The CDR3 consists of 15 residues. The germline gives CDR1 GTSNPN, CDR2 SVGIG (reference sequence). The V end was cut by 2 bases, the J end by 6 bases, with 14 bases between. The CDR3 coding sequence is TGTGCCTGGAGTAGACGGGGGGCGTCTAATTCACCCCTCCACTTT. Amino acid sequence: CAWSRRGASNSPLHF.

As regards this clone: Compared with germline, one end of the junction differs, possibly owing to a read error. V is TRBV7-7 and J is TRBJ2-1, with 16 positions matching TRBD2. Germline-derived CDR1 and CDR2 are SSHAT and FNYEAQ (reference sequence). This CDR3 is 14 amino acids long. The CDR3 sequence is CASSSGLAGGKQFF. CDR3 nucleotides: TGTGCTAGCAGCTCGGGACTAGCGGGAGGGAAGCAGTTCTTC. The whole variable domain, remainder taken from reference TRBV7-7 and TRBJ2-1, is GAGVSQSPRYKVTKRGQDVTLRCDPISSHATLYWYQQALGQGPEFLTYFNYEAQPDKSGLPSDRFSAERPEGSISTLTIQRTEQRDSAMYRCASSSGLAGGKQFFGPGTRLTVL.

The rearrangement joins TRBV9 to TRBJ2-7; tentative D call: TRBD1 (7 bases). V shed 0 bases and J shed 2 bases, with 15 bases lying between them. Germline CDR1 reads SGDLS; CDR2 reads YYNGEE. The CDR3 spans 16 residues. CDR3 coding DNA: TGTGCCAGCAGCGTAGATCCAGGGGGGACAACCTACGAGCAGTACTTC. Protein: CASSVDPGGTTYEQYF.

The CDR3 here is CASSPGTGGTGNSPLHF. The DNA for the CDR3 is TGTGCCAGCAGCCCAGGGACAGGGGGCACGGGCAATTCACCCCTCCACTTT. V gene TRBV5-7 combines with J gene TRBJ1-6; TRBD1 agrees at 12 bases. TRBV5-7 is an ORF; its function is uncertain. V gave up 4 bases and J gave up 7 bases; unmatched junction bases: 9. This CDR3 is built from 17 residues.

This clone was seen only a few times. This chain uses TRBV7-9 with TRBJ2-2; D perhaps matches TRBD2 (6 bases). V lost 1 base to trimming and J lost 0 bases, with 6 bases between them. The CDR3 is made up of 15 amino acids. Germline V gene data show CDR1 as SEHNR and CDR2 as FQNEAQ (reference sequence). CDR3 amino acids: CASSLGTTNTGELFF. The CDR3 coding sequence is TGTGCCAGCAGCTTAGGGACTACGAACACCGGGGAGCTGTTTTTT.

This clone occurred once. This sequence joins TRBV11-2 and TRBJ2-2; D not certain. V shed 6 bases and J shed 1 base, with 12 bases lying between them. The CDR3 is made up of 15 amino acids. Germline V gene sequence: CDR1 SGHAT, CDR2 FQNNGV. The CDR3 nucleotides read TGTGCCAGCAGGACATGGGGTATGAACACCGGGGAGCTGTTTTTT. Translating gives CASRTWGMNTGELFF.

CDR3 residues: CASRSGTSYEQYF. The CDR3 region has the DNA TGCGCCAGCAGATCAGGGACGAGCTACGAGCAGTACTTC. The V call is TRBV5-1, the J call TRBJ2-5, with D perhaps TRBD1 or TRBD2 (5 bases each). TRBJ2-7 explains the end of the DNA better; the J call may be wrong. Germline values: CDR1 SGHRS, CDR2 YFSETQ. The CDR3 is made up of 13 amino acids.

The rearrangement joins TRBV19 to TRBJ2-7; 8 bases agree with TRBD2. The length of the CDR3 is 15 residues. Germline V lookup: CDR1 LNHDA, CDR2 SQIVND (reference sequence). V lost 6 bases to trimming and J lost 0 bases; unmatched junction nucleotides: 7. This CDR3 reads CASSEVSGNSYEQYF. The CDR3 region has the DNA TGTGCCAGTAGCGAAGTTAGCGGGAACTCCTACGAGCAGTACTTC.

V is TRBV10-3 and J is TRBJ1-1, with TRBD1 matching over 8 bases. V lost 6 bases, J lost 4 bases, and 13 bases stayed unmatched. The CDR3 loop spans 16 amino acids. Germline-derived CDR1 and CDR2 are ENHRY and SYGVKD. The CDR3 protein is CAIRAQTGAVGTEAFF. CDR3 DNA sequence: TGTGCCATCAGGGCACAGACAGGGGCGGTCGGCACTGAAGCTTTCTTT.

This chain joins TRBV21-1 and TRBJ2-6; the D call in the table, TRBD2, was not verified against the DNA. TRBV21-1 is recorded as a pseudogene. The CDR3 extends over 15 amino acids. As DNA, the CDR3 is TGTGCCAGCAGCAAAGTAACTGCTGGGGCCAACGTCCTGACTTTC. Translation: CASSKVTAGANVLTF.

This chain joins TRBV7-8 and TRBJ2-7; D unresolved. CDR1 is SGHVS, CDR2 FQNEAQ, per germline. Trimming cost V 4 bases and J 6 bases, with 13 bases left between them. The CDR3 loop spans 13 amino acids. The CDR3 region is CASSSTWGSEQYF. CDR3 coding DNA: TGTGCCAGCAGCTCCACATGGGGATCCGAGCAGTACTTC.